This T cell receptor (beta chain) came from a study of blood T cells in healthy people across ages. The authors ran a second PCR of about 7 to 12 cycles using a sample-barcoded 5' primer and a J-beta primer mix. Via MiXCR, TCRdb re-called the 5' RACE reads, giving one row per CDR3 protein. Among hundreds of thousands of distinct CDR3 sequences listed, around 50% were seen once. Germline values: CDR1 LGHDT, CDR2 YNNKEL (reference sequence). Deletions cut 4 bases from V and 10 bases from J, with 8 bases between. This CDR3 spans 12 amino acids. Source material: blood. The rearrangement links TRBV3-1 to TRBJ1-6; D gene uncertain. The receptor's source is an elderly woman in good health. Here the CDR3 reads CASSPSSSPLHF. CDR3 sequence (DNA): TGTGCCAGCAGCCCCTCCTCATCACCCCTCCACTTT.